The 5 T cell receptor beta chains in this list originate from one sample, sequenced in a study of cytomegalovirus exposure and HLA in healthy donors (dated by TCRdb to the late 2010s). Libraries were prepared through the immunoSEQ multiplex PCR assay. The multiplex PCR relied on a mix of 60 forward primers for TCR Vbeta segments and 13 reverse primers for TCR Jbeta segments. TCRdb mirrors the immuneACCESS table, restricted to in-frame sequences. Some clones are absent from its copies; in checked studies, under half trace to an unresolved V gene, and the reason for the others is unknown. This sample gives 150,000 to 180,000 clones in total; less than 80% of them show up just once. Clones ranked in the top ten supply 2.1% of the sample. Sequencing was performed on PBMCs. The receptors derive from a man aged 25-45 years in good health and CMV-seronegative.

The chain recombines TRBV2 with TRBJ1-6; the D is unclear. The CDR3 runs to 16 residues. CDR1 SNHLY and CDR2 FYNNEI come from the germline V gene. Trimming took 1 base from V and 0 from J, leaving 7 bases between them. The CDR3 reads CASSEEMSSYNSPLHF. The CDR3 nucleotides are TGTGCCAGCAGTGAAGAGATGAGCTCCTATAATTCACCCCTCCACTTT.

The CDR3 sequence: CASSPNPGQFFYEQYF. The CDR3 DNA reads TGTGCCAGCAGCCCAAACCCGGGACAGTTTTTCTACGAGCAGTACTTC. V usage is TRBV5-4 and J usage is TRBJ2-7; 7 bases are shared with TRBD1. Germline V gene lookup returns CDR1 SGHNT and CDR2 YYREEE (reference sequence). The CDR3 sequence is 16 residues long. The J segment lost 3 bases and the V segment lost 4 bases, leaving 13 bases of the junction unmatched.

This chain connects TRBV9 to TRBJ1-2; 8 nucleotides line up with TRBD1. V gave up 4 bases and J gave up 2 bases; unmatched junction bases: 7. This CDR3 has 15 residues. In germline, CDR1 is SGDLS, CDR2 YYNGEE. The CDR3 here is CASSPRTGQNYGYTF. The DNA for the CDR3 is TGTGCCAGCAGCCCCCGGACAGGGCAAAACTATGGCTACACCTTC.

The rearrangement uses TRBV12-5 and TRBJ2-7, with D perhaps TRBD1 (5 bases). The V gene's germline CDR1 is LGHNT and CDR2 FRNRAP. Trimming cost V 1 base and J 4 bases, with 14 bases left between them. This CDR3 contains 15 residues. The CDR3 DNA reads TGTGCTAGTGGTTTGGCGAAGGGGTCTGGATACGAGCAGTACTTC. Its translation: CASGLAKGSGYEQYF.

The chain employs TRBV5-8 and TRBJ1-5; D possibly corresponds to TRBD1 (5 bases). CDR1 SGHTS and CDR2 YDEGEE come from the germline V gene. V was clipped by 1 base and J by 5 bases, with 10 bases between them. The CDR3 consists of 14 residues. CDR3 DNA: TGTGCCAGCAGCTTGACCAGGGCGGATCAGCCCCAGCATTTT. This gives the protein CASSLTRADQPQHF.